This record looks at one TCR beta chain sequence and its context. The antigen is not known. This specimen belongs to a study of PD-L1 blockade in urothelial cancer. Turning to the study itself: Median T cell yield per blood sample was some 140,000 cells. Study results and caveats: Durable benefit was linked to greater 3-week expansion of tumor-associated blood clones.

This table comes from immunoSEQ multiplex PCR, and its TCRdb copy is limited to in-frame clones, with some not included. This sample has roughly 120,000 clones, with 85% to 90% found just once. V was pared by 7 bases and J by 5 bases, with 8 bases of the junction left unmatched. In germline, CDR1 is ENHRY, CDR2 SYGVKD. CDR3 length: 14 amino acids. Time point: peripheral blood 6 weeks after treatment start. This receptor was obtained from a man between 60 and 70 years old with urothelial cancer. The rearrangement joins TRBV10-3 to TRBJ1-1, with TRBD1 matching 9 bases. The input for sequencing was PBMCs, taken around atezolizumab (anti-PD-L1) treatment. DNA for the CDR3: TGTGCCATCAACAAGGGACAGGGAGGGACTGAAGCTTTCTTT. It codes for CAINKGQGGTEAFF.